Listed here are 26 T cell receptor beta chains from one sample, sequenced in a study of shared clonotypes between healthy human individuals. TCRdb keeps only in-frame clones here, not all; method: immunoSEQ multiplex PCR. The sample records approximately 2,300,000 clones, 80% to 95% being singletons. Sequencing used naive CD4+ T cells from PBMCs. The subset was: CD45RA+ positively selected. The receptors shown here come from a man between 18 and 35 years old in good health. Some clones in this sample may be carry-over from other donors' samples.

The rearrangement joins TRBV30 to TRBJ2-5, with D possibly being TRBD1 (6 bases). The CDR3 covers 15 residues. Germline CDR1 is GTSNPN and CDR2 is SVGIG (reference sequence). V was cut by 0 bases and J by 5 bases, with 16 bases left in between. The CDR3 protein is CAWSVRTGRGETQYF. CDR3 nucleotides: TGTGCCTGGAGTGTACGTACGGGAAGGGGGGAGACCCAGTACTTC.

The V call is TRBV11-2, the J call TRBJ2-7; 9 nucleotides align to TRBD2. V lost 1 base and J lost 3; bases outside the gene matches: 7. Germline V gene sequence: CDR1 SGHAT, CDR2 FQNNGV. The CDR3 runs to 16 residues. The CDR3 coding sequence is TGTGCCAGCAGCTTAGTGGCTAGCGGGATAAGCTACGAGCAGTACTTC. The encoded protein is CASSLVASGISYEQYF.

The rearrangement links TRBV5-1 to TRBJ2-3; the D gene is possibly TRBD1 (6 bases). CDR1 and CDR2 (germline): SGHRS, YFSETQ. The CDR3 contains 13 residues. Trimming took 1 base from V and 11 from J, leaving 14 bases between them. As DNA, the CDR3 is TGCGCCAGCAGCTTGACAGGGACACAAAAGCAGTATTTT. Translation gives CASSLTGTQKQYF.

The chain joins TRBV19 to TRBJ2-7; 9 bases line up with TRBD2. The V and J ends lost 6 bases and 6 bases, in that order; junction bases with no gene match: 12. The CDR3 is 15 residues long. Germline V gene lookup returns CDR1 LNHDA and CDR2 SQIVND (reference sequence). The CDR3 here is CASRVRFSGSAEQYF. CDR3 sequence (DNA): TGTGCCAGTAGGGTCAGATTTAGCGGGAGTGCCGAGCAGTACTTC.

This clone was observed a single time. CDR3 sequence reads: CASSVPGRGDTQYF. The DNA of the CDR3 is TGTGCCAGCAGTGTTCCGGGAAGGGGAGATACGCAGTATTTT. This rearrangement joins TRBV6-1 to TRBJ2-3, with D possibly being TRBD1 or TRBD2 (5 bases each). The CDR3 length is 14 residues. Germline V gene sequence: CDR1 MNHNS, CDR2 SASEGT. The ends were cut back, 4 bases at V and 5 bases at J, with 13 bases in the middle.

The J gene is TRBJ2-5, the V gene TRBV25-1; D gene ambiguous. V gave up 2 bases and J gave up 0 bases, with 1 base separating them. Germline CDR1 and CDR2: MGHDK and SYGVNS. The CDR3 spans 12 residues. In nucleotides, the CDR3 is TGTGCCAGCAGTGAACACCAAGAGACCCAGTACTTC. Translated, it gives CASSEHQETQYF.

The V gene is TRBV14, the J gene TRBJ2-5; the D gene is possibly TRBD1 (6 bases). Trimming stripped 6 bases from V and 5 bases from J, with 19 bases between. The CDR3 is 15 residues long. CDR1 is SGHDN and CDR2 is FVKESK in the germline V gene. The CDR3 loop reads CASSPRQGRQETQYF. CDR3 nucleotide sequence: TGTGCCAGCAGTCCCCGGCAGGGGCGACAGGAGACCCAGTACTTC.

The chain carries TRBV4-1 and TRBJ2-6; D not certain. This CDR3 comprises 16 residues. The germline V and J ends were trimmed by 1 base and 0 bases, with 7 bases remaining between them. Germline CDR1 is MGHRA and CDR2 is YSYEKL. The CDR3 is CASSQARVSGANVLTF. CDR3 coding DNA: TGCGCCAGCAGCCAAGCACGGGTCTCTGGGGCCAACGTCCTGACTTTC.

The chain links TRBV11-2 to TRBJ2-1; the D gene is possibly TRBD2 (6 bases). The CDR3 has 17 residues. CDR1 is SGHAT, CDR2 FQNNGV, per germline. Trimming left V 3 bases short and J 0 bases short, with 15 bases between. CDR3 sequence reads: CASSLRPGVGSYNEQFF. Here the CDR3 DNA reads TGTGCCAGCAGCTTGCGTCCGGGGGTGGGCTCCTACAATGAGCAGTTCTTC.

V usage is TRBV19 and J usage is TRBJ2-4; D is uncertain. The CDR3 totals 16 residues. Per germline, CDR1 LNHDA and CDR2 SQIVND (reference sequence). Trimming removed 3 bases from V and 3 bases from J, with 15 bases in between. CDR3 in DNA: TGTGCCAGTAGTATCCGTAGGGTGGATCGCAAAAACATTCAGTACTTC. It specifies CASSIRRVDRKNIQYF.

Of note for this clone: The same CDR3 can be traced to other DNA sequences in this sample. V usage is TRBV27 and J usage is TRBJ1-1; D is uncertain. Germline V gene sequence: CDR1 MNHEY, CDR2 SMNVEV (reference sequence). Trimming cost V 3 bases and J 5 bases, with 10 bases left between them. The CDR3 loop spans 13 amino acids. CDR3 DNA: TGTGCCAGCAGTTTGCTTAGAAATACTGAAGCTTTCTTT. This sequence encodes CASSLLRNTEAFF.

V usage is TRBV7-3 and J usage is TRBJ1-1; tentatively, D is TRBD1 (6 bases). Trimming left V 2 bases short and J 0 bases short, with 10 bases between. The CDR3 has 15 residues. The germline gives CDR1 SGHTA, CDR2 FQGTGA. CDR3 loop: CASSLAGAMNTEAFF. In DNA, the CDR3 is TGTGCCAGCAGCTTAGCGGGGGCCATGAACACTGAAGCTTTCTTT.

The genes are TRBV6-1 and TRBJ1-2; D perhaps matches TRBD1 (6 bases). CDR1 and CDR2 (germline): MNHNS, SASEGT. The CDR3 runs to 14 residues. V lost 3 bases, J lost 4 bases, and 12 bases lay in between. The CDR3 loop reads CASSERGHLYGYTF. The CDR3 nucleotides read TGTGCCAGCAGTGAGAGGGGACACCTCTATGGCTACACCTTC.

With regard to this clone: This specimen includes other DNA sequences encoding the same CDR3. V usage is TRBV28 and J usage is TRBJ1-2; D ambiguous. Germline loops: CDR1 MDHEN, CDR2 SYDVKM. Trimming took off 4 bases at V and 5 bases at J, with 8 bases between the two ends. This CDR3 has 12 amino acids. CDR3 sequence: CASSSLGYGYTF. CDR3 nucleotides: TGTGCCAGCAGTTCTCTGGGGTATGGCTACACCTTC.

The DNA for the CDR3 is TGTGCCAGCAGTTACTCGATGGCTGGCTATGGCTACACCTTC. Protein product: CASSYSMAGYGYTF. The rearrangement links TRBV6-5 to TRBJ1-2; no clear D. CDR3 size: 14 residues. Germline V gene data show CDR1 as MNHEY and CDR2 as SVGAGI. V lost 0 bases to trimming and J lost 4 bases, with 9 bases between them.

CDR3 DNA sequence: TGCAGCGTTGGGGGGCTTTATGGCTACACCTTC. Translation: CSVGGLYGYTF. The V gene is TRBV29-1, the J gene TRBJ1-2; tentative D call: TRBD1 (6 bases). The germline V and J ends were trimmed by 4 bases and 5 bases, with 8 bases remaining between them. The CDR3 has 11 residues. The germline gives CDR1 SQVTM, CDR2 ANQGSEA.

This chain links TRBV28 with TRBJ1-4; D unresolved. CDR1 and CDR2 from the germline V gene are MDHEN and SYDVKM. The CDR3 is 15 residues long. V dropped 1 base and J dropped 8 bases, with 14 bases sitting between them. CDR3: CASSLSPRLREKLFF. The CDR3 coding sequence is TGTGCCAGCAGTTTATCGCCACGACTAAGGGAAAAACTGTTTTTT.

J is TRBJ2-7 and V is TRBV5-1, with unresolved D. Trimming pared 4 bases from V and 0 bases from J, leaving 20 bases between. Germline CDR1 and CDR2: SGHRS and YFSETQ. There are 17 residues in the CDR3. In DNA form, the CDR3 reads TGCGCCAGCAGCCCTGGGGATATTCAACCTAGCTCCTACGAGCAGTACTTC. Translation: CASSPGDIQPSSYEQYF.

The rearrangement joins TRBV6-1 to TRBJ1-5; no clear D gene. From germline, CDR1 is MNHNS and CDR2 SASEGT. The CDR3 totals 14 residues. V shed 8 bases and J shed 0 bases, with 11 bases lying between them. In DNA form, the CDR3 reads TGTGCCAGCCTCCGGGAAAATAGCAATCAGCCCCAGCATTTT. This sequence encodes CASLRENSNQPQHF.

Only a few counts were recorded for this clone. Other DNA sequences within the sample encode an identical CDR3. This rearrangement joins TRBV18 to TRBJ1-5, with no clear D. V was pared by 3 bases and J by 1 base, with 4 bases between. Germline lookup yields CDR1 KGHSH and CDR2 LQKENI. The length of the CDR3 is 13 residues. The CDR3 nucleotides read TGTGCCAGCTCACCCGGGAGCAATCAGCCCCAGCATTTT. It yields the protein CASSPGSNQPQHF.

A note on this clone: The sample contains more than one DNA sequence encoding this CDR3. The genes are TRBV5-1 and TRBJ2-5, with D perhaps matching TRBD2 (5 bases). The CDR3 runs 13 residues. Germline-derived CDR1 and CDR2 are SGHRS and YFSETQ. V lost 4 bases and J lost 2, with 9 bases in between. CDR3 region: CASSRADQETQYF. CDR3 coding DNA: TGCGCCAGCAGCCGAGCGGATCAAGAGACCCAGTACTTC.

The CDR3 is CAEGQTNTEAFF. The CDR3, as DNA: TGTGCCGAAGGGCAGACGAACACTGAAGCTTTCTTT. The chain joins TRBV28 to TRBJ1-1; D call uncertain. The CDR3 extends over 12 amino acids. Germline CDR1 MDHEN, CDR2 SYDVKM. Trimming cost V 11 bases and J 1 base, with 11 bases left between them.

The sample holds one count of this clone. Other DNA sequences of this sample code for an identical CDR3. The rearrangement uses TRBV6-1 and TRBJ1-5; tentative D call: TRBD1 (5 bases). Germline-derived CDR1 and CDR2 are MNHNS and SASEGT. The CDR3 consists of 14 residues. Trimming cost V 6 bases and J 2 bases, with 11 bases left between them. The CDR3 bases are TGTGCCAGCAGCCAGGGTATTGGCAATCAGCCCCAGCATTTT. Translation: CASSQGIGNQPQHF.

This clone came up once. The genes are TRBV18 and TRBJ2-5; 7 bases are shared with TRBD2. V lost 0 bases and J lost 2; bases outside the gene matches: 3. The germline gives CDR1 KGHSH, CDR2 LQKENI. The CDR3 is 15 residues long. In DNA form, the CDR3 reads TGTGCCAGCTCACCACCGCCAGCGGGACAAGAGACCCAGTACTTC. This codes for CASSPPPAGQETQYF. The complete variable domain, with remaining parts taken from reference TRBV18 and TRBJ2-5, reads NAGVMQNPRHLVRRRGQEARLRCSPMKGHSHVYWYRQLPEEGLKFMVYLQKENIIDESGMPKERFSAEFPKEGPSILRIQQVVRGDSAAYFCASSPPPAGQETQYFGPGTRLLVL.

CDR3 in amino acids: CASSLARISWEQYF. The CDR3 coding sequence is TGTGCCAGCAGCTTGGCGCGCATCTCCTGGGAGCAGTACTTC. The J gene is TRBJ2-7, the V gene TRBV5-4, with D unresolved. CDR3 size: 14 residues. Germline values: CDR1 SGHNT, CDR2 YYREEE (reference sequence). The germline V and J ends were trimmed by 0 bases and 7 bases, with 14 bases remaining between them.

The chain recombines TRBV4-1 with TRBJ2-7, with no clear D. V was shortened by 3 bases and J by 6 bases, with 12 bases between the two germline ends. There are 13 residues in the CDR3. Germline V lookup: CDR1 MGHRA, CDR2 YSYEKL. The CDR3: CASSQAGVGEQYF. CDR3 sequence (DNA): TGCGCCAGCAGCCAGGCAGGCGTAGGCGAGCAGTACTTC.